Below are 12 T cell receptor beta chains sequenced from a single sample in a study of blood T cell repertoires in COVID-19. Measured with immunoSEQ multiplex PCR; TCRdb has only the in-frame clones, and not every one. The table has some 300,000 clones, just under 90% seen once. Specimen: PBMCs or T cells enriched from blood (not recorded which). The receptor set was obtained from a woman in her forties or fifties who had been exposed to COVID-19.

DNA of the CDR3: TGCGCCAGCAGCCAAGAGGACAGAAGCACAGATACGCAGTATTTT. Amino acids: CASSQEDRSTDTQYF. V and J are TRBV4-1 and TRBJ2-3, with D perhaps matching TRBD1 (6 bases). The CDR3 runs to 15 residues. The germline gives CDR1 MGHRA, CDR2 YSYEKL. V lost 0 bases to trimming and J lost 0 bases, with 7 bases between them.

J is TRBJ2-7 and V is TRBV4-1, with 8 bases lining up with TRBD1. V shed 4 bases, J shed 3 bases, and the junction held 2 bases outside the gene matches. Germline V gene data show CDR1 as MGHRA and CDR2 as YSYEKL. There are 13 residues in the CDR3. This CDR3 is CASSPGGNYEQYF. As DNA, the CDR3 is TGCGCCAGCAGCCCAGGGGGCAACTACGAGCAGTACTTC.

The J gene is TRBJ1-2, the V gene TRBV28; D is perhaps TRBD1 (6 bases). CDR1 is MDHEN and CDR2 is SYDVKM in the germline V gene. This CDR3 spans 15 amino acids. Trimming shortened V by 5 bases and J by 2 bases, and 15 bases separated the two germline ends. CDR3 protein: CASSPMDGTNYGYTF. The DNA of the CDR3 is TGTGCCAGCAGTCCGATGGACGGGACAAACTATGGCTACACCTTC.

The chain is built from TRBV19 and TRBJ1-3; 8 bases match TRBD1. With V trimmed by 4 bases and J by 3 bases, 5 bases remained unmatched. The CDR3 runs to 15 residues. Looked up from germline, CDR1 is LNHDA and CDR2 is SQIVND (reference sequence). The CDR3 coding sequence is TGTGCCAGTAGTACAAGACAGGGGTATGGAAACACCATATATTTT. The encoded protein is CASSTRQGYGNTIYF.

The chain couples TRBV10-3 to TRBJ2-2, with 10 bases identical to TRBD2. Germline trimming cut 6 bases from V and 2 bases from J; bases unmatched to any gene: 3. The length of the CDR3 is 15 residues. The germline V gene encodes CDR1 ENHRY and CDR2 SYGVKD. The CDR3, as DNA: TGTGCCATCAGCTGGACTAGCGGTAACACCGGGGAGCTGTTTTTT. Its protein is CAISWTSGNTGELFF.

This chain joins TRBV19 and TRBJ2-2, with 7 bases identical to TRBD1. Unmatched junction bases numbered 8, after V lost 7 bases and J lost 6 bases. This CDR3 is built from 14 residues. Germline CDR1 reads LNHDA; CDR2 reads SQIVND (reference sequence). For the CDR3, the DNA is TGTGCCAGTAAACTGACAGGGATTGCCGGGGAGCTGTTTTTT. It encodes CASKLTGIAGELFF.

CDR3 DNA: TGTGCCAGCAGCTTGTTTGCCGGGGCTGAAGCTTTCTTT. Amino acids: CASSLFAGAEAFF. The chain has TRBV11-3 and TRBJ1-1; D unresolved. The CDR3 contains 13 residues. V was clipped by 3 bases and J by 6 bases, with 11 bases between them. Germline loops: CDR1 SGHNT, CDR2 YENEEA.

V usage is TRBV29-1 and J usage is TRBJ2-3; D is ambiguous. CDR3 length equals 13 residues. Germline lookup yields CDR1 SQVTM and CDR2 ANQGSEA. Trimming left V 1 base short and J 0 bases short, with 5 bases between. This CDR3 is CSVEVRSTDTQYF. The CDR3 DNA is TGCAGCGTTGAAGTCCGGAGCACAGATACGCAGTATTTT.

The CDR3 protein is CASSLVPAREAFQETQYF. For the CDR3, the DNA is TGTGCCAGCAGCTTAGTACCCGCTAGGGAGGCGTTCCAAGAGACCCAGTACTTC. The chain has TRBV11-2 and TRBJ2-5, with D tentatively TRBD2 (6 bases). Trimming cost V 1 base and J 1 base, with 19 bases left between them. Per germline, CDR1 SGHAT and CDR2 FQNNGV. This CDR3 contains 18 residues.

This clone was seen a single time. This chain joins TRBV11-1 and TRBJ2-7, with 9 nucleotides matching TRBD1. Trimming cost V 5 bases and J 5 bases; bases outside gene matches: 10. There are 15 residues in the CDR3. Germline V gene lookup returns CDR1 SGHAT and CDR2 FQDESV (reference sequence). CDR3 nucleotide sequence: TGTGCCAGCAGCCCAGCTGGGACAGGGTATCACGAGCAGTACTTC. Encoded protein: CASSPAGTGYHEQYF.

This clone has a handful of counts. The genes are TRBV28 and TRBJ1-4; D ambiguous. Germline assignment: CDR1 MDHEN and CDR2 SYDVKM. CDR3 size: 16 residues. V dropped 5 bases and J dropped 7 bases, with 20 bases sitting between them. CDR3 loop: CASSQSSGNLGEKLFF. CDR3 DNA: TGTGCCAGCAGTCAATCGTCGGGAAATCTGGGTGAAAAACTGTTTTTT.

This chain connects TRBV20-1 to TRBJ2-7, with D tentatively TRBD2 (6 bases). This CDR3 is 13 amino acids long. V lost 3 bases, J lost 3 bases, and 12 bases lay in between. CDR1 and CDR2 (germline): DFQATT, SNEGSKA (reference sequence). The CDR3 DNA follows: TGCAGTGCTAGTTCGGGACTGATCTACGAGCAGTACTTC. Its protein product is CSASSGLIYEQYF.